Only one count was recorded for the clone carrying this TCR beta chain. Antigen unknown. Some clones are missing from TCRdb's copy, which holds only in-frame ones; the method was immunoSEQ multiplex PCR. The data contain fewer than 25,000 clones, about 90% of them singletons. The sample originates from a study of T cell repertoires and Cas9 in healthy adults. Study details: CD4 and CD8 compartments: SpCas9-reactive T cells profiled for potency, cytotoxicity, lineage. Findings and limits, study-wide: Reportedly, SpCas9-reactive effector T cell proliferation and function were mitigated by SpCas9-reactive Tregs in vitro.

Per the germline V gene, CDR1 is MDHEN and CDR2 is SYDVKM. V lost 2 bases and J lost 3, with 10 bases in between. The CDR3 has 14 amino acids. The receptor was isolated from a human donor in good health. The sample taken for sequencing was CD4+ effector T cells (CD127+, CD25-, CD137-, CD154-) from PBMCs; culture status not recorded. The V gene is TRBV28, the J gene TRBJ1-2; D is uncertain. This chain's CDR3 is CASSLTGVYYGYTF. CDR3 in DNA: TGTGCCAGCAGTTTAACGGGAGTTTACTATGGCTACACCTTC.